This T cell receptor (beta chain) is from a study of glioma-infiltrating T cells after dendritic cell vaccination. The table came from immunoSEQ multiplex PCR; TCRdb's copy has only in-frame clones and leaves some out. The table has tens of thousands of clones, approximately 86% seen once. Regarding time point: after dendritic cell vaccination, including at tumor progression/relapse. The specimen comprised blood, sampled after dendritic cell vaccination. This clonotype was sampled from a human donor with glioblastoma.

DNA for the CDR3: TGCGCCAGCAGCCCGGGACTTACCGTCGACGGCTACACCTTC. Translated, it gives CASSPGLTVDGYTF. The chain has TRBV4-1 and TRBJ1-2, with a weak D call TRBD1 (5 bases). This CDR3 region has 14 residues. Deletions cut 4 bases from V and 8 bases from J, with 17 bases between. Germline V gene data show CDR1 as MGHRA and CDR2 as YSYEKL.